Shown below are 31 T cell receptor beta chains from a single sample sequenced in a study of shared clonotypes between healthy human individuals (dated by TCRdb to the early 2020s). To prepare the library, the immunoSEQ multiplex PCR assay was applied. Entries here come from immuneACCESS through TCRdb and include only in-frame sequences with V and J called. Some clones fail to appear in such tables; in the studies checked, an unresolved V gene covers under half of the shortfall, and the cause of the remainder is unknown. Recorded for this sample are over 850,000 clones; more than 75% of them occurred a single time. Clones ranked in the top ten supply more than 0.5% of the sample. Sequenced: memory CD4+ T cells from PBMCs. The label giving this sample's cell subset or site can be read as: CD45RA-negative fraction. Source of these receptors: a man between 18 and 29 years old in good health. Some clones in this sample may be carry-over from other donors' samples.

At least ten counts were recorded for this clone. The chain links TRBV9 to TRBJ2-2, with a possible D match to TRBD2 (6 bases). The CDR3 spans 15 residues. V shed 1 base and J shed 4 bases, with 11 bases lying between them. Germline V lookup: CDR1 SGDLS, CDR2 YYNGEE. CDR3 in amino acids: CASSVMGLPTGELFF. As DNA, the CDR3 is TGTGCCAGCAGCGTAATGGGACTGCCCACCGGGGAGCTGTTTTTT.

The table lists this clone with a few counts. The gene calls are TRBV11-2 and TRBJ2-7; perhaps TRBD1 as D (6 bases). This CDR3 has 16 amino acids. V lost 0 bases, J lost 2 bases, and 14 bases lay in between. Germline V gene data show CDR1 as SGHAT and CDR2 as FQNNGV. CDR3 DNA sequence: TGTGCCAGCAGCTTAGAAGGATGGGCAGGGGCCTACGAGCAGTACTTC. Translated: CASSLEGWAGAYEQYF.

The rearrangement uses TRBV9 and TRBJ2-1; D possibly corresponds to TRBD2 (6 bases). This CDR3 has 15 amino acids. V was pared by 4 bases and J by 8 bases, with 19 bases between. Germline V gives CDR1 SGDLS, CDR2 YYNGEE. In DNA, the CDR3 is TGTGCCAGCAGCCTGGGACTGGCCCCCCCCCATGAGCAGTTCTTC. It is translated as CASSLGLAPPHEQFF.

The CDR3 DNA follows: TGTGCCAGCTCCCGGGACAGGGTTGATGAAAAACTGTTTTTT. Translating it yields CASSRDRVDEKLFF. The rearrangement uses TRBV18 and TRBJ1-4, with 9 bases fitting TRBD1. Germline-derived CDR1 and CDR2 are KGHSH and LQKENI. The CDR3 loop spans 14 amino acids. Trimming at V came to 6 bases and at J to 6 bases, leaving 5 bases not matched to a gene.

J is TRBJ1-1 and V is TRBV19; D remains unclear. CDR3 size: 13 residues. V was cut by 1 base and J by 5 bases, with 8 bases left in between. Germline V CDR1 and CDR2: LNHDA, SQIVND (reference sequence). Here the CDR3 reads CASSIARRTEAFF. For the CDR3, the DNA is TGTGCCAGTAGTATAGCAAGAAGGACTGAAGCTTTCTTT. Complete variable domain (other parts from reference TRBV19 and TRBJ1-1): DGGITQSPKYLFRKEGQNVTLSCEQNLNHDAMYWYRQDPGQGLRLIYYSQIVNDFQKGDIAEGYSVSREKKESFPLTVTSAQKNPTAFYLCASSIARRTEAFFGQGTRLTVV.

The sample holds one count of this clone. This CDR3 is CASSNAPGNTIYF. Here the CDR3 DNA reads TGTGCCAGCAGTAACGCGCCCGGAAACACCATATATTTT. The genes are TRBV28 and TRBJ1-3, with no clear D. The V and J ends lost 5 bases and 4 bases respectively, with 9 bases between them. This CDR3 region has 13 residues. Looked up from germline, CDR1 is MDHEN and CDR2 is SYDVKM.

J is TRBJ2-7 and V is TRBV2; 7 bases map to TRBD2. The CDR3 has 13 residues. Per germline, CDR1 SNHLY and CDR2 FYNNEI. V lost 10 bases and J lost 0; bases outside the gene matches: 6. This chain's CDR3 is CAKRGQSSYEQYF. CDR3 DNA: TGTGCCAAGCGGGGTCAAAGCTCCTACGAGCAGTACTTC.

This chain uses TRBV18 with TRBJ2-7; a possible D gene is TRBD1 (6 bases). Germline V CDR1 and CDR2: KGHSH, LQKENI. Trimming took off 3 bases at V and 6 bases at J, with 18 bases between the two ends. This CDR3 has 15 amino acids. The CDR3 nucleotides read TGTGCCAGCTCACCCTTTGACGGAACAGGGTTCGAGCAGTACTTC. Amino acids: CASSPFDGTGFEQYF.

The V and J genes are TRBV6-6 and TRBJ1-5; D is undetermined. CDR1 and CDR2 from the germline V gene are MNHNY and SVGAGI (reference sequence). The CDR3 totals 14 residues. V lost 0 bases, J lost 6 bases, and 9 bases lay in between. The CDR3 sequence: CASSYSGEVQPQHF. The DNA for the CDR3 is TGTGCCAGCAGTTACTCGGGAGAGGTTCAGCCCCAGCATTTT.

The J gene is TRBJ2-2, the V gene TRBV10-3; maybe TRBD1 (6 bases). The V gene lost 4 bases and the J gene lost 0 bases, with 12 bases spanning the gap. CDR1 is ENHRY and CDR2 is SYGVKD in the germline V gene. The CDR3 is made up of 16 amino acids. The CDR3 coding sequence is TGTGCCATCAGTGGCGGACAGCTAACGAACACCGGGGAGCTGTTTTTT. Encoded protein: CAISGGQLTNTGELFF.

This clone was observed at least ten times. CDR3 DNA sequence: TGCGCCAGCAGCTTAGGACGGTGGTACACCTTC. Its protein is CASSLGRWYTF. The chain carries TRBV5-1 and TRBJ1-2; D remains ambiguous. Looked up from germline, CDR1 is SGHRS and CDR2 is YFSETQ. The CDR3 is 11 amino acids. V dropped 2 bases and J dropped 11 bases, with 10 bases sitting between them.

The J gene is TRBJ1-4, the V gene TRBV4-3; D ambiguous. CDR1 LGHNA and CDR2 YSLEER come from the germline V gene. The CDR3 is 15 amino acids. Deletions cut 0 bases from V and 8 bases from J, with 13 bases between. CDR3 in amino acids: CASSQDPQRVEKLFF. CDR3 coding DNA: TGCGCCAGCAGCCAAGATCCCCAGCGAGTCGAAAAACTGTTTTTT.

This clone was detected only a few times. The chain links TRBV4-1 to TRBJ2-2, with 12 bases fitting TRBD2. This CDR3 spans 17 amino acids. The junction had 3 bases not matched to a gene; V was cut back by 1 base and J by 3 bases. From germline, CDR1 is MGHRA and CDR2 YSYEKL. CDR3 in DNA: TGCGCCAGCAGCCAAGGGACTAGCGGGGCCTACACCGGGGAGCTGTTTTTT. It translates to CASSQGTSGAYTGELFF.

The genes are TRBV4-2 and TRBJ1-5, with 9 positions matching TRBD1. This CDR3 has 15 amino acids. Trimming cost V 6 bases and J 5 bases; bases outside gene matches: 8. The germline CDR1 and CDR2 sequences are LGHNA and YNFKEQ. CDR3: CASSPQGAGDQPQHF. In DNA form, the CDR3 reads TGTGCCAGCAGTCCACAGGGGGCAGGAGATCAGCCCCAGCATTTT.

This clone came up a few times. This rearrangement joins TRBV5-1 to TRBJ2-2; 8 bases align to TRBD2. CDR1 SGHRS and CDR2 YFSETQ come from the germline V gene. CDR3 size: 16 residues. J lost 1 base, V lost 6 bases, and 8 bases had no gene match. In nucleotides, the CDR3 is TGCGCCAGCACCCTAGCGGGCTTGGGGAACACCGGGGAGCTGTTTTTT. It is translated as CASTLAGLGNTGELFF. Combining the CDR3 with reference TRBV5-1 and TRBJ2-2 gives the whole variable domain KAGVTQTPRYLIKTRGQQVTLSCSPISGHRSVSWYQQTPGQGLQFLFEYFSETQRNKGNFPGRFSGRQFSNSRSEMNVSTLELGDSALYLCASTLAGLGNTGELFFGEGSRLTVL.

The chain carries TRBV11-2 and TRBJ2-1, with D perhaps matching TRBD1 (6 bases). Germline-derived CDR1 and CDR2 are SGHAT and FQNNGV. Trimming cost V 5 bases and J 1 base, with 24 bases left between them. CDR3 length equals 19 residues. The CDR3 reads CASSTPSPRAGESYNEQFF. The CDR3 DNA follows: TGTGCCAGCAGCACACCCTCCCCTAGGGCAGGGGAATCCTACAATGAGCAGTTCTTC.

The chain has TRBV5-1 and TRBJ1-5; 9 bases align to TRBD1. Germline V gene sequence: CDR1 SGHRS, CDR2 YFSETQ. The CDR3 spans 13 residues. Germline trimming cut 3 bases from V and 5 bases from J; bases unmatched to any gene: 0. The CDR3 loop reads CASSWTGDQPQHF. In DNA form, the CDR3 reads TGCGCCAGCAGCTGGACAGGGGATCAGCCCCAGCATTTT.

The chain combines TRBV19 with TRBJ2-7; TRBD1 is a possible D gene (5 bases). In germline, CDR1 is LNHDA, CDR2 SQIVND (reference sequence). Between the trimmed V and J ends, which lost 4 bases and 7 bases, there was a span of 14 bases. This CDR3 is 13 amino acids long. CDR3 sequence reads: CASSTTGPGEQYF. The CDR3 DNA is TGTGCCAGTAGTACCACAGGTCCCGGGGAGCAGTACTTC.

The chain is built from TRBV7-9 and TRBJ2-3, with 14 nucleotides matching TRBD2. This CDR3 contains 17 residues. The J segment lost 7 bases and the V segment lost 5 bases, leaving 11 bases of the junction unmatched. Germline CDR1 is SEHNR and CDR2 is FQNEAQ (reference sequence). Here the CDR3 reads CASSMGTSGRNSNTQYF. CDR3 bases: TGTGCCAGCAGCATGGGGACTAGCGGGAGAAATTCAAATACGCAGTATTTT.

The rearrangement uses TRBV29-1 and TRBJ1-1; D is unclear. The CDR3 spans 15 residues. Germline loops: CDR1 SQVTM, CDR2 ANQGSEA. With 4 bases removed from V and 5 bases from J, the gap between germline ends came to 20 bases. CDR3 sequence reads: CSVVAQPLRGTEAFF. The CDR3 DNA sequence: TGCAGCGTTGTTGCCCAGCCTCTTCGGGGAACTGAAGCTTTCTTT.

The V call is TRBV9, the J call TRBJ2-7, with TRBD2 matching over 7 bases. The length of the CDR3 is 14 residues. Trimming at V came to 3 bases and at J to 5 bases, leaving 8 bases not matched to a gene. Looked up from germline, CDR1 is SGDLS and CDR2 is YYNGEE. The CDR3 region is CASSGPGLSNEQYF. The CDR3 DNA sequence: TGTGCCAGCAGCGGACCGGGACTATCGAACGAGCAGTACTTC.

The chain has TRBV25-1 and TRBJ2-1; TRBD2 might be the D (5 bases). Trimming left V 1 base short and J 6 bases short, with 7 bases between. Germline V gives CDR1 MGHDK, CDR2 SYGVNS. The CDR3 is made up of 13 amino acids. The CDR3 is CASSESGINEQFF. The DNA for the CDR3 is TGTGCCAGCAGTGAATCGGGGATCAATGAGCAGTTCTTC. Based on the CDR3 plus reference TRBV25-1 and TRBJ2-1, the full variable domain is EADIYQTPRYLVIGTGKKITLECSQTMGHDKMYWYQQDPGMELHLIHYSYGVNSTEKGDLSSESTVSRIRTEHFPLTLESARPSHTSQYLCASSESGINEQFFGPGTRLTVL.

V usage is TRBV6-6 and J usage is TRBJ2-7, with no clear D. The germline V gene encodes CDR1 MNHNY and CDR2 SVGAGI (reference sequence). V lost 8 bases, J lost 4 bases, and 6 bases lay in between. This CDR3 is 10 amino acids long. CDR3 in DNA: TGTGCCAGCGGGGAATACGAGCAGTACTTC. Translation: CASGEYEQYF.

This rearrangement joins TRBV4-3 to TRBJ2-1; 9 bases fit TRBD2. The V and J ends lost 3 bases and 0 bases, in that order; junction bases with no gene match: 6. Germline V gives CDR1 LGHNA, CDR2 YSLEER. The CDR3 has 17 residues. CDR3 DNA: TGCGCCAGCAGCCAGCAGACTAGCGGCAGCTCCTACAATGAGCAGTTCTTC. It specifies CASSQQTSGSSYNEQFF.

This clone was seen just once. The identical CDR3 is also encoded by other nucleotide sequences in the sample. The chain is built from TRBV7-9 and TRBJ2-3; 10 bases match TRBD2. The CDR3 consists of 16 residues. Looked up from germline, CDR1 is SEHNR and CDR2 is FQNEAQ (reference sequence). V shed 4 bases and J 3 bases; nucleotides not matched to a gene: 7. The CDR3 region is CASSSIAGGPTDTQYF. CDR3 coding DNA: TGTGCCAGCAGCTCAATAGCGGGAGGCCCGACAGATACGCAGTATTTT.

The chain recombines TRBV6-6 with TRBJ1-2; D gene ambiguous. Trimming cost V 5 bases and J 8 bases, with 9 bases left between them. This CDR3 has 11 residues. CDR1 and CDR2 from the germline V gene are MNHNY and SVGAGI (reference sequence). CDR3 protein: CASSIWEGYTF. In nucleotides, the CDR3 is TGTGCCAGCAGTATATGGGAAGGCTACACCTTC.

The V and J genes are TRBV5-4 and TRBJ2-3, with 10 bases aligning to TRBD1. From germline, CDR1 is SGHNT and CDR2 YYREEE (reference sequence). Trimming at V came to 5 bases and at J to 2 bases, leaving 5 bases not matched to a gene. The CDR3 is 15 residues long. DNA for the CDR3: TGTGCCAGCAGGCCGGGACAGGGGTTCACAGATACGCAGTATTTT. Its protein is CASRPGQGFTDTQYF. The full variable domain, completed using reference TRBV5-4 and TRBJ2-3, is ETGVTQSPTHLIKTRGQQVTLRCSSQSGHNTVSWYQQALGQGPQFIFQYYREEENGRGNFPPRFSGLQFPNYSSELNVNALELDDSALYLCASRPGQGFTDTQYFGPGTRLTVL.

The J gene is TRBJ2-4, the V gene TRBV28; D may match TRBD1 or TRBD2 (7 bases each). CDR1 MDHEN and CDR2 SYDVKM come from the germline V gene. V lost 4 bases to trimming and J lost 1 base, with 23 bases between them. The CDR3 sequence is 19 residues long. The CDR3 bases are TGTGCCAGCAGTTACACGCGCCAGGGGGAGGGTTTGGCCAAAAACATTCAGTACTTC. Its protein product is CASSYTRQGEGLAKNIQYF. The full variable domain, with the rest looked up from reference TRBV28 and TRBJ2-4, is DVKVTQSSRYLVKRTGEKVFLECVQDMDHENMFWYRQDPGLGLRLIYFSYDVKMKEKGDIPEGYSVSREKKERFSLILESASTNQTSMYLCASSYTRQGEGLAKNIQYFGAGTRLSVL.

Concerning this clone: This sample includes further DNA sequences coding for the same CDR3. The V call is TRBV6-5, the J call TRBJ1-2; possible D gene TRBD1, 5 bases. CDR3 size: 13 residues. Germline V CDR1 and CDR2: MNHEY, SVGAGI. With 2 bases removed from V and 5 bases from J, the gap between germline ends came to 9 bases. CDR3 in amino acids: CASSYREGYGYTF. In DNA, the CDR3 is TGTGCCAGCAGTTACAGGGAGGGGTATGGCTACACCTTC.

The chain carries TRBV6-1 and TRBJ2-7; TRBD1 matches 8 bases. The CDR3 contains 13 residues. V dropped 4 bases and J dropped 5; count of bases not matched to a gene: 4. Germline loops: CDR1 MNHNS, CDR2 SASEGT. CDR3 region: CASSVDRGDEQYF. CDR3 nucleotide sequence: TGTGCCAGCAGTGTCGACAGGGGAGACGAGCAGTACTTC.

The rearrangement links TRBV4-1 to TRBJ2-3; 7 bases match TRBD2. V lost 4 bases to trimming and J lost 2 bases; unmatched junction nucleotides: 6. The CDR3 runs to 15 residues. Germline V lookup: CDR1 MGHRA, CDR2 YSYEKL. DNA of the CDR3: TGCGCCAGCAGCCTTGTGACTAGCTCCACAGATACGCAGTATTTT. Translating gives CASSLVTSSTDTQYF.